This TCR beta chain was found in a study of T cells in Graves' hyperthyroidism and ophthalmopathy. TCR beta CDR3 regions were amplified from RNA. First-round RT-PCR of the TCR CDR3 relied on the HTBI primer set. TCRdb independently ran MiXCR on the multiplex PCR reads; one entry per CDR3 protein. The sample has fewer than 450,000 distinct CDR3 sequences, about a sixth seen once; the top ten hold around a third. There are a few counts of this clonotype. V shed 1 base and J shed 10 bases, with 15 bases lying between them. This CDR3 comprises 15 residues. Germline V gives CDR1 SGHRS, CDR2 YFSETQ. The sample consisted of blood. The source of this sequence is a woman aged 30 to 39 with Graves' hyperthyroidism that later progressed to Graves' ophthalmopathy. J is TRBJ1-6 and V is TRBV5-1; D is unclear. CDR3: CASSLSSSQISPLHF. For the CDR3, the DNA is TGCGCCAGCAGCTTGTCGTCGTCGCAAATCTCACCCCTCCACTTT.